This T cell receptor beta chain was found in a study of Graves' ophthalmopathy and Graves' hyperthyroidism. For the study at large: If no ophthalmopathy appeared within 18 months of follow-up, hyperthyroidism was termed stable. Study conclusions and caveats: Blood shared most expanded thyroid clonotypes above 0.001 frequency.

Using RNA transcripts, the TCR beta CDR3 regions were amplified. The first-round RT-PCR employed HTBI primers together with the Qiagen OneStep RT-PCR kit. A multiplex PCR was then performed as the second round. TCRdb reprocessed the multiplex PCR reads with MiXCR, giving one entry per CDR3 protein. The sample includes a few hundred thousand distinct CDR3 sequences, just under 40% of them seen just once. Turning to this clonotype: Its target is not known.

The CDR3 has 12 residues. V shed 5 bases, J shed 1 base, and the junction held 1 base outside the gene matches. Germline assignment: CDR1 SQVTM and CDR2 ANQGSEA. Hyperthyroidism patients, all newly diagnosed, had under 2 months' duration and ages of 18 to 65. The origin of this receptor is an adult man with Graves' hyperthyroidism. Material for sequencing was peripheral blood or thyroid tissue (not recorded which). V and J are TRBV29-1 and TRBJ2-5; 7 nucleotides align to TRBD2. The CDR3 reads CSVRTSQETQYF. CDR3 DNA sequence: TGCAGCGTTCGGACTAGCCAAGAGACCCAGTACTTC.